The rows below give T cell receptor beta chains drawn from one sample of a study of blood T cell repertoires in COVID-19. The method was immunoSEQ multiplex PCR; TCRdb's version includes in-frame clones alone and lacks a portion of them. The top ten clones hold approximately 15% of a sample with around 270,000 clones, about four fifths of them seen once. Material for sequencing was peripheral blood. These receptors were collected from a person aged 65-85 years with COVID-19, enrolled during active disease. CDR3s include the opening cysteine and the closing phenylalanine or tryptophan. Fields, in order: clone size, V gene, J gene, CDR3 protein. Part of the rows lack a size; the others show once, few, many or a class for expanded clones.

abundance: .
v_gene: TRBV19
j_gene: TRBJ2-7
CDR3aa: CATKGGLRSYEQYF

abundance: few
v_gene: TRBV7-9
j_gene: TRBJ1-3
CDR3aa: CASSRQGAAGNTIYF

abundance: .
v_gene: TRBV19
j_gene: TRBJ1-4
CDR3aa: CASSPYHRGGDEKLFF

abundance: .
v_gene: TRBV12-5
j_gene: TRBJ2-3
CDR3aa: CASGNGQSTDTQYF

abundance: once
v_gene: TRBV6-5
j_gene: TRBJ2-1
CDR3aa: CASSRDRLLEQFF

abundance: .
v_gene: TRBV7-9
j_gene: TRBJ1-6
CDR3aa: CASSSDRVRNSPLHF

abundance: .
v_gene: TRBV21-1
j_gene: TRBJ1-4
CDR3aa: CASSKGRGRSTATNEKLFF

abundance: few
v_gene: TRBV5-5
j_gene: TRBJ1-3
CDR3aa: CASSLRQGVDTIYF

abundance: .
v_gene: TRBV30
j_gene: TRBJ1-5
CDR3aa: CAWSVRIRGDQPQHF

abundance: .
v_gene: TRBV10-3
j_gene: TRBJ2-7
CDR3aa: CAISRQELYEQYF

abundance: .
v_gene: TRBV7-2
j_gene: TRBJ1-3
CDR3aa: CASSLPGRNTIYF

abundance: .
v_gene: TRBV19
j_gene: TRBJ2-1
CDR3aa: CASNLRDNNEQFF

abundance: .
v_gene: TRBV28
j_gene: TRBJ1-4
CDR3aa: CASSMTGVNEKLFF

abundance: .
v_gene: TRBV7-6
j_gene: TRBJ1-1
CDR3aa: CASSLSGGGNTEAFF

abundance: .
v_gene: TRBV28
j_gene: TRBJ1-3
CDR3aa: CASKWLGAQSSGNTIYF

abundance: .
v_gene: TRBV7-9
j_gene: TRBJ1-5
CDR3aa: CASSLHRGGGNQPQHF

abundance: .
v_gene: TRBV5-4
j_gene: TRBJ1-4
CDR3aa: CASSSLQDSPNEKLFF

abundance: .
v_gene: TRBV5-4
j_gene: TRBJ2-1
CDR3aa: CASSLRRGDSSYNEQFF

abundance: .
v_gene: TRBV7-9
j_gene: TRBJ2-2
CDR3aa: CASTEGLVNTGELFF

abundance: .
v_gene: TRBV5-4
j_gene: TRBJ2-1
CDR3aa: CASSLAFSRNEQFF

abundance: .
v_gene: TRBV4-3
j_gene: TRBJ2-5
CDR3aa: CASSQWRGPDF

abundance: .
v_gene: TRBV15
j_gene: TRBJ2-3
CDR3aa: CATSSGRAADTQYF

abundance: .
v_gene: TRBV12-3/TRBV12-4
j_gene: TRBJ1-1
CDR3aa: CASSLNTGEAFF

abundance: .
v_gene: TRBV5-1
j_gene: TRBJ2-7
CDR3aa: CASSLDRDRGYEQYF

abundance: .
v_gene: TRBV5-4
j_gene: TRBJ2-5
CDR3aa: CASSLNSKETQYF

abundance: .
v_gene: TRBV7-9
j_gene: TRBJ2-1
CDR3aa: CASSLRTGVYNEQFF

abundance: .
v_gene: TRBV28
j_gene: TRBJ2-3
CDR3aa: CASSYQQGGTDTQYF

abundance: .
v_gene: TRBV9
j_gene: TRBJ1-4
CDR3aa: CASSVPRLGGGEEKLFF

abundance: .
v_gene: TRBV5-4
j_gene: TRBJ1-6
CDR3aa: CASSSGQGGRGAPLHF

abundance: .
v_gene: TRBV27
j_gene: TRBJ2-1
CDR3aa: CATRRGLAGDNEQFF

abundance: .
v_gene: TRBV6-5
j_gene: TRBJ2-5
CDR3aa: CASRGLGRGETQYF

abundance: .
v_gene: TRBV4-1
j_gene: TRBJ2-2
CDR3aa: CASSQVIQTSGLTGELFF

abundance: .
v_gene: TRBV6-5
j_gene: TRBJ1-1
CDR3aa: CAVGTDRLRSAFF

abundance: .
v_gene: TRBV5-8
j_gene: TRBJ2-3
CDR3aa: CASSLALALLTDTQYF

abundance: .
v_gene: TRBV6-2/TRBV6-3
j_gene: TRBJ2-5
CDR3aa: CASSYSIGHGRLQETQYF

abundance: .
v_gene: TRBV19
j_gene: TRBJ1-4
CDR3aa: CASSPAGGPNEKLFF

abundance: .
v_gene: TRBV7-2
j_gene: TRBJ1-2
CDR3aa: CASSLANRDGYTF

abundance: .
v_gene: TRBV14
j_gene: TRBJ2-7
CDR3aa: CASSQGTTGRYEQYF

abundance: .
v_gene: TRBV7-9
j_gene: TRBJ1-5
CDR3aa: CASSSRVGQPQHF

abundance: .
v_gene: TRBV7-8
j_gene: TRBJ2-7
CDR3aa: CASSARLAGAREQYF

abundance: .
v_gene: TRBV14
j_gene: TRBJ2-7
CDR3aa: CASRPSRHSREYF

abundance: .
v_gene: TRBV12-3/TRBV12-4
j_gene: TRBJ1-4
CDR3aa: CASSFINEKLFF

abundance: .
v_gene: TRBV7-2
j_gene: TRBJ2-3
CDR3aa: CASSLLPRTSGGPTDTQYF

abundance: once
v_gene: TRBV4-3
j_gene: TRBJ1-1
CDR3aa: CASSQGAPGQKLGTEAFF

abundance: .
v_gene: TRBV11-3
j_gene: TRBJ2-5
CDR3aa: CASSPEGWDGETQYF

abundance: .
v_gene: TRBV5-3
j_gene: TRBJ1-2
CDR3aa: CARSTGVQAPHYGYTF

abundance: .
v_gene: TRBV5-1
j_gene: TRBJ1-6
CDR3aa: CASSKDRGNSPLHF

abundance: few
v_gene: TRBV9
j_gene: TRBJ1-4
CDR3aa: CASSRGALVEKLFF

abundance: few
v_gene: TRBV7-3
j_gene: TRBJ2-7
CDR3aa: CASSEKRDTAYEQYF

abundance: .
v_gene: TRBV14
j_gene: TRBJ1-6
CDR3aa: CASGQGAGNSPLHF

abundance: .
v_gene: TRBV27
j_gene: TRBJ1-6
CDR3aa: CASSLKQPNSPLHF

abundance: .
v_gene: TRBV7-8
j_gene: TRBJ2-4
CDR3aa: CASSSYSGAAKNIQYF

abundance: .
v_gene: TRBV5-6
j_gene: TRBJ1-2
CDR3aa: CASSPPLDPLGYTF